This T cell receptor beta chain was identified during a study of PD-L1 blockade in urothelial cancer. Study-level background: Once treatment had started, blood was analyzed at 3 weeks (second dose) and again at 6 weeks. Blood samples had a median of approximately 150,000 T cells.

The assay was immunoSEQ multiplex PCR, and TCRdb's table has in-frame clones only and misses some. Altogether about 45,000 clones are present, about 88% being singletons, with the ten largest covering roughly 25%. Time point here: pretreatment peripheral blood. The source of this sequence is a donor aged 40 or older with urothelial cancer. The material was PBMCs, obtained around atezolizumab (anti-PD-L1) treatment.

CDR3 in DNA: TGCGCCAGCAGCCAAGCCCCAGTTTCCTATGGCTACACCTTC. This translates into CASSQAPVSYGYTF. The chain couples TRBV4-1 to TRBJ1-2; no definite D call. With 1 base removed from V and 4 bases from J, the gap between germline ends came to 10 bases. This CDR3 comprises 14 residues. Germline CDR1 MGHRA, CDR2 YSYEKL.